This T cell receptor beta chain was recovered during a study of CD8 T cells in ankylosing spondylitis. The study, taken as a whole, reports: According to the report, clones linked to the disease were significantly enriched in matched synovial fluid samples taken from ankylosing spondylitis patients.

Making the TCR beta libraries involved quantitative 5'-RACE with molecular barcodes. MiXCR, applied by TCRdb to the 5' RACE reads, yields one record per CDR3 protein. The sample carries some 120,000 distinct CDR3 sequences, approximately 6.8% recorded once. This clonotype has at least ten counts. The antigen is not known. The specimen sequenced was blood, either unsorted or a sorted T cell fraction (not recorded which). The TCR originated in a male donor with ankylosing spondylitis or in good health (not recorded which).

CDR3: CASSQDLGQTYGYTF. The CDR3 DNA sequence: TGTGCCAGCAGCCAAGATTTAGGGCAGACCTATGGCTACACCTTC. The genes are TRBV3-1 and TRBJ1-2, with unresolved D. CDR3 length: 15 amino acids. CDR1 and CDR2 (germline): LGHDT, YNNKEL (reference sequence). Trimming cost V 0 bases and J 4 bases, with 12 bases left between them.